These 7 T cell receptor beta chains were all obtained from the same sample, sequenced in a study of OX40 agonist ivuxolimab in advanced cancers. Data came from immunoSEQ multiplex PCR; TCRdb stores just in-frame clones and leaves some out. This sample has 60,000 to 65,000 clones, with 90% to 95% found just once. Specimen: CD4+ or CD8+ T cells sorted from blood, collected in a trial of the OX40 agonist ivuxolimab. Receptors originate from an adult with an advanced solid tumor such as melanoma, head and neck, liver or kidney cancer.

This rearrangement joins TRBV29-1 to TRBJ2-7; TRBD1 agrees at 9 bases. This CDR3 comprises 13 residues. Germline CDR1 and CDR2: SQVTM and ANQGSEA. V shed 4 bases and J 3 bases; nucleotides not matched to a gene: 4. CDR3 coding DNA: TGCAGCGTTGCAACGACAGGGGGCTACGAGCAGTACTTC. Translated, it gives CSVATTGGYEQYF.

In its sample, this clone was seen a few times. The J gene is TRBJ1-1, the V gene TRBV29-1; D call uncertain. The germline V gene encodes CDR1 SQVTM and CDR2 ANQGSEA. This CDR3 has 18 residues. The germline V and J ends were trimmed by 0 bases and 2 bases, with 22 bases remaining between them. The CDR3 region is CSVEEVEASDAYNTEAFF. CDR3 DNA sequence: TGCAGCGTTGAAGAGGTGGAAGCCTCCGACGCTTATAACACTGAAGCTTTCTTT.

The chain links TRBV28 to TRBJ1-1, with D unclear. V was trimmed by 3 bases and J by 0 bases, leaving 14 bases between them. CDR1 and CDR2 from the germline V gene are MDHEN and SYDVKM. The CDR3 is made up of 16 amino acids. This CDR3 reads CASSLVSGRLNTEAFF. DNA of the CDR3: TGTGCCAGCAGTTTGGTTTCGGGCAGGCTGAACACTGAAGCTTTCTTT.

CDR3 amino acids: CASRMRGSSYNEQFF. The CDR3 region has the DNA TGTGCCAGCAGGATGCGGGGGAGCTCCTACAATGAGCAGTTCTTC. V usage is TRBV5-8 and J usage is TRBJ2-1; 7 bases agree with TRBD2. CDR1 is SGHTS, CDR2 YDEGEE, per germline. The CDR3 length is 15 residues. J was trimmed by 0 bases and V by 5 bases; bases with no gene match: 5. Full variable domain (outside the CDR3, taken from reference TRBV5-8 and TRBJ2-1): EAGVTQSPTHLIKTRGQQATLRCSPISGHTSVYWYQQALGLGLQFLLWYDEGEERNRGNFPPRFSGRQFPNYSSELNVNALELEDSALYLCASRMRGSSYNEQFFGPGTRLTVL.

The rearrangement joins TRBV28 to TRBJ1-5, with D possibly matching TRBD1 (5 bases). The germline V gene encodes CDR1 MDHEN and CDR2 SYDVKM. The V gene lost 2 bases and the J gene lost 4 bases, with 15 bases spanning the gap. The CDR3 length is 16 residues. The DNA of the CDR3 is TGTGCCAGCAGTTTACCCTCCGGGACGGATAATCAGCCCCAGCATTTT. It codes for CASSLPSGTDNQPQHF.

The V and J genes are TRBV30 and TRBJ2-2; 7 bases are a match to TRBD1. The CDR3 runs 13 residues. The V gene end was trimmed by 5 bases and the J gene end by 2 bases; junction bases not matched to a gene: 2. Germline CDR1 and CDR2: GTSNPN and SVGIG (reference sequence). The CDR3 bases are TGTGCCTGGTACAGGGGAAACACCGGGGAGCTGTTTTTT. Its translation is CAWYRGNTGELFF.

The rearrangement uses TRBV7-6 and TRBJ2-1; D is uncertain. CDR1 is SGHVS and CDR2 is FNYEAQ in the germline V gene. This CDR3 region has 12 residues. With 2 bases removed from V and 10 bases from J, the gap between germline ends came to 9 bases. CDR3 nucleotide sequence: TGTGCCAGCAGCTTAAGCTCGGTGGAGCAGTTCTTC. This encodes CASSLSSVEQFF.